This TCR beta chain was identified in a study of cytotoxic CD8 clonotypes in ibrutinib-treated CLL. Study-level background: IGHV unmutated about 17; relapsed/refractory about a dozen; treatment-naive over 14. Around 25 partial and 2 complete responses; at median 68 months, approximately 14 remitted, approximately 12 progressed. Response specimens were obtained following a median treatment duration of approximately 12 months, with a range of 6 to 36.

Looked up from germline, CDR1 is MDHEN and CDR2 is SYDVKM. The CDR3 is 16 amino acids. V lost 5 bases, J lost 4 bases, and 9 bases stayed unmatched. Method: immunoSEQ multiplex PCR; TCRdb's copy keeps in-frame clones and lacks some. The sample holds under 200,000 clones, roughly 77% seen once. The chain combines TRBV28 with TRBJ1-5; 9 positions agree with TRBD1. The receptor was isolated from a human donor with chronic lymphocytic leukemia. The sequences come from PBMCs, collected after 12 months of ibrutinib treatment. As DNA, the CDR3 is TGTGCCAGCAGTCCATTCGACAGGGGGAGGAATCAGCCCCAGCATTTT. Translating it yields CASSPFDRGRNQPQHF.